Listed below are T cell receptor beta chains from one sample, sequenced in a study of blood T cell repertoires in COVID-19. Sequenced by immunoSEQ multiplex PCR; TCRdb stores in-frame clones only, minus some. The sample lists a few hundred thousand clones, more than 80% occurring once. Sample: peripheral blood. The receptors were sampled from an elderly woman with acute or convalescent COVID-19. The CDR3 runs from the conserved cysteine through the conserved F or W. D genes are given only for firm matches. Size values are once, few and many counts, or a class for expanded clones, and some rows have none.

clone_size	v_call	j_call	d_call	cdr3_aa	cdr3_nt
NA	TRBV11-3	TRBJ2-6	NA	CASSLGSGQSGANVLTF	TGTGCCAGCAGCTTAGGTTCTGGTCAGTCTGGGGCCAACGTCCTGACTTTC
NA	TRBV30	TRBJ2-5	NA	CAWANPGVVQYF	TGTGCCTGGGCCAACCCCGGGGTTGTCCAGTACTTC
NA	TRBV6-5	TRBJ1-3	TRBD1	CASRRDRIGNTIYF	TGTGCCAGCAGACGGGACAGAATTGGAAACACCATATATTTT
NA	TRBV15	TRBJ1-4	TRBD1	CATSTGQVVEKLFF	TGTGCCACCAGCACGGGACAGGTAGTTGAAAAACTGTTTTTT
NA	TRBV30	TRBJ1-1	NA	CAWSVGDMNTEAFF	TGTGCCTGGAGTGTAGGGGACATGAACACTGAAGCTTTCTTT
NA	TRBV29-1	TRBJ2-1	NA	CSVGDLRPGVGYNEQFF	TGCAGCGTCGGAGACCTTAGACCGGGGGTGGGGTACAATGAGCAGTTCTTC
NA	TRBV24-1	TRBJ2-1	TRBD2	CATSDSKLVTSRGGHNEQFF	TGTGCCACCAGTGATTCCAAACTCGTCACGTCTCGCGGGGGGCACAATGAGCAGTTCTTC
NA	TRBV6-2/TRBV6-3	TRBJ1-2	NA	CASSFSVTGTYTF	TGTGCCAGCAGTTTTTCTGTGACAGGAACCTACACCTTC
NA	TRBV7-2	TRBJ1-6	NA	CASSLGTHSPLHF	TGTGCCAGCAGCTTAGGGACTCATTCACCCCTCCACTTT
NA	TRBV3-1/TRBV3-2	TRBJ1-1	TRBD1	CASSQDISTGGYTEAFF	TGTGCCAGCAGCCAAGATATATCGACAGGGGGTTACACTGAAGCTTTCTTT
NA	TRBV29-1	TRBJ1-4	NA	CSAGRQGQGTNEKLFF	TGCAGCGCCGGAAGGCAGGGCCAGGGAACTAATGAAAAACTGTTTTTT
NA	TRBV18	TRBJ1-2	TRBD1	CASSPSPNTGTGSNYGYTF	TGTGCCAGCTCACCCTCACCGAATACCGGGACAGGGTCAAACTATGGCTACACCTTC
NA	TRBV3-1/TRBV3-2	TRBJ1-1	TRBD1	CASSPQGDRGNTEAFF	TGTGCCAGCAGCCCCCAGGGGGACAGGGGGAACACTGAAGCTTTCTTT
NA	TRBV9	TRBJ2-3	TRBD2	CASSVGTSGGTTDTQYF	TGTGCCAGCAGCGTAGGAACTAGCGGGGGGACCACAGATACGCAGTATTTT
once	TRBV10-3	TRBJ1-2	NA	CAISEDQVGSNGYTF	TGTGCCATCAGTGAGGATCAGGTTGGAAGTAATGGCTACACCTTC
NA	TRBV10-3	TRBJ1-4	NA	CAIRDGSGHEKLFF	TGTGCCATCAGGGACGGGTCGGGACACGAAAAACTGTTTTTT
NA	TRBV24-1	TRBJ2-2	NA	CATSPLQGAGELFF	TGTGCCACCAGTCCCCTTCAGGGCGCCGGGGAGCTGTTTTTT
NA	TRBV30	TRBJ1-6	NA	CAWKQGGYNSPLHF	TGTGCCTGGAAGCAGGGAGGTTATAATTCACCCCTCCACTTT
NA	TRBV3-1/TRBV3-2	TRBJ1-2	TRBD1	CASSQEDRDYGYTF	TGTGCCAGCAGCCAAGAAGACAGGGACTATGGCTACACCTTC
few	TRBV10-1	TRBJ1-1	NA	CASSESRGNTEAFF	TGCGCCAGCAGTGAGTCGCGGGGGAACACTGAAGCTTTCTTT
NA	TRBV18	TRBJ2-2	NA	CASSLETTSTGELFF	TGTGCCAGCTCACTTGAAACGACTAGCACCGGGGAGCTGTTTTTT
NA	TRBV2	TRBJ2-5	NA	CASSPTWQETQYF	TGTGCCAGCAGTCCTACCTGGCAAGAGACCCAGTACTTC
NA	TRBV10-3	TRBJ2-1	NA	CAIGTPGYNEQFF	TGTGCCATCGGGACACCCGGTTACAATGAGCAGTTCTTC
NA	TRBV6-4	TRBJ2-7	NA	CASSDSTPTYEQYF	TGTGCCAGCAGTGACTCGACACCCACCTACGAGCAGTACTTC
NA	TRBV18	TRBJ1-2	TRBD1	CASSDTGGFYGYTF	TGTGCCAGCTCAGATACAGGGGGCTTCTATGGCTACACCTTC
NA	TRBV15	TRBJ2-3	NA	CATSTRLDRVTDTQYF	TGTGCCACCAGCACCCGACTAGATAGGGTCACAGATACGCAGTATTTT
NA	TRBV7-9	TRBJ1-6	NA	CASSALTRNSPLHF	TGTGCCAGCAGCGCTTTAACGAGGAACTCACCCCTCCACTTT
NA	TRBV7-2	TRBJ1-5	TRBD1	CASSWTGGEGNQPQHF	TGTGCCAGCAGCTGGACAGGGGGCGAGGGCAATCAGCCCCAGCATTTT
NA	TRBV7-2	TRBJ2-7	TRBD2	CASSAGLAASYEQYF	TGTGCCAGCAGCGCAGGACTAGCGGCCTCCTACGAGCAGTACTTC
few	TRBV30	TRBJ1-3	NA	CAWRGAGRGNTIYF	TGTGCCTGGAGGGGGGCGGGCAGAGGAAACACCATATATTTT
NA	TRBV7-9	TRBJ2-7	NA	CASSLGQGKIYEQYF	TGTGCCAGCAGCTTAGGCCAGGGGAAGATTTACGAGCAGTACTTC
once	TRBV6-5	TRBJ1-6	NA	CASSTGQHNSPLHF	TGTGCCAGCAGTACCGGACAGCACAATTCACCCCTCCACTTT
NA	TRBV9	TRBJ2-1	TRBD2	CASSVAGDFYNEQFF	TGTGCCAGCAGCGTTGCGGGGGATTTCTACAATGAGCAGTTCTTC
NA	TRBV4-3	TRBJ1-2	NA	CASSQSGLYGYTF	TGCGCCAGCAGCCAGTCAGGACTATATGGCTACACCTTC
NA	TRBV28	TRBJ1-4	NA	CASSSDKTTNEKLFF	TGTGCCAGCAGTTCGGACAAAACAACTAATGAAAAACTGTTTTTT
few	TRBV7-2	TRBJ1-1	NA	CASSSIPMNTEAFF	TGTGCCAGCAGCTCCATTCCCATGAACACTGAAGCTTTCTTT
NA	TRBV3-1/TRBV3-2	TRBJ2-7	TRBD1	CASSPGQLYEQYF	TGTGCCAGCAGCCCGGGACAGCTCTACGAGCAGTACTTC
NA	TRBV4-1	TRBJ1-4	TRBD1	CASSQDQDRARNEKLFF	TGCGCCAGCAGCCAAGATCAGGACAGGGCGCGCAATGAAAAACTGTTTTTT
few	TRBV18	TRBJ2-7	TRBD2	CASSPLGGYSGEQYF	TGTGCCAGCTCACCACTCGGGGGGTACTCAGGGGAGCAGTACTTC
NA	TRBV7-9	TRBJ2-2	TRBD2	CASSFGGTGELFF	TGTGCCAGCAGCTTCGGGGGGACCGGGGAGCTGTTTTTT
few	TRBV7-8	TRBJ2-2	NA	CASSLRAGNTGELFF	TGTGCCAGCAGCCTTAGAGCGGGGAACACCGGGGAGCTGTTTTTT
few	TRBV5-8	TRBJ1-1	NA	CASSLWTPNTEAFF	TGTGCCAGCAGCTTATGGACACCCAACACTGAAGCTTTCTTT
NA	TRBV5-6	TRBJ1-2	TRBD1	CASRTGNYGYTF	TGTGCCAGCAGGACAGGGAACTATGGCTACACCTTC
NA	TRBV19	TRBJ1-5	NA	CASSMRKLGNQPQHF	TGTGCCAGTAGTATGAGGAAACTTGGCAATCAGCCCCAGCATTTT
once	TRBV11-3	TRBJ1-2	NA	CASQSRTANYGYTF	TGTGCCAGCCAATCTCGGACAGCCAACTATGGCTACACCTTC
NA	TRBV18	TRBJ2-2	NA	CASSPGQLNTGELFF	TGTGCCAGCTCACCCGGACAGCTGAACACCGGGGAGCTGTTTTTT
few	TRBV4-1	TRBJ1-1	NA	CASSQASDTEAFF	TGCGCCAGCAGCCAAGCATCGGACACTGAAGCTTTCTTT
NA	TRBV4-1	TRBJ1-3	NA	CASSQSIAGNTIYF	TGCGCCAGCAGCCAGTCAATAGCAGGAAACACCATATATTTT
NA	TRBV15	TRBJ2-6	NA	CATSRGRAYSGANVLTF	TGTGCCACCAGCAGAGGCCGAGCGTACTCTGGGGCCAACGTCCTGACTTTC
NA	TRBV7-2	TRBJ2-5	NA	CASSSPGRETQYF	TGTGCCAGCAGCTCCCCGGGTAGAGAGACCCAGTACTTC
once	TRBV5-1	TRBJ1-1	TRBD1	CASSLQGAKNTEAFF	TGCGCCAGCAGCTTGCAGGGGGCAAAGAACACTGAAGCTTTCTTT
NA	TRBV6-5	TRBJ2-1	NA	CASSFRAVYNEQFF	TGTGCCAGCAGTTTCCGAGCGGTCTACAATGAGCAGTTCTTC
NA	TRBV19	TRBJ1-2	NA	CASSMGSLNGYTF	TGTGCCAGTAGTATGGGGAGTTTGAACGGCTACACCTTC